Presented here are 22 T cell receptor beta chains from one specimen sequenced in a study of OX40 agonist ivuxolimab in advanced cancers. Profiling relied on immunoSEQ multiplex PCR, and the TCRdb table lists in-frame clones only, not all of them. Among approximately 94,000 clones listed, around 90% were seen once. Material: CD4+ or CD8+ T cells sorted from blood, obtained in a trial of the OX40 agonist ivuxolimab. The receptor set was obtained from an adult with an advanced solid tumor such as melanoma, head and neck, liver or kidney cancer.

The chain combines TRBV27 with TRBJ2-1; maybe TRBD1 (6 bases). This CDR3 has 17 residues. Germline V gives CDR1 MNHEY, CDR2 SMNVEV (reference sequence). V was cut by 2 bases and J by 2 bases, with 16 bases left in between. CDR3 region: CASSLRGHPIPYNEQFF. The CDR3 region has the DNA TGTGCCAGCAGTTTACGGGGACATCCTATTCCCTACAATGAGCAGTTCTTC.

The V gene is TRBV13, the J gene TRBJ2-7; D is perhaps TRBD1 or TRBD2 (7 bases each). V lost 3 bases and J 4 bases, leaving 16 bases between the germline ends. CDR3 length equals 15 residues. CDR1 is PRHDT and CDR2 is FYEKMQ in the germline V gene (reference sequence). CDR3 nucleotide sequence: TGTGCCAGCAGCTTCAGGGGGGGGTCACCATACGAGCAGTACTTC. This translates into CASSFRGGSPYEQYF.

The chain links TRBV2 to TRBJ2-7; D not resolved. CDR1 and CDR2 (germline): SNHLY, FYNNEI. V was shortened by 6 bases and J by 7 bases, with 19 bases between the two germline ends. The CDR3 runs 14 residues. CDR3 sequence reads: CASSGPTHSLEQYF. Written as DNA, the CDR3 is TGTGCCAGCAGCGGTCCGACCCATAGTCTTGAGCAGTACTTC.

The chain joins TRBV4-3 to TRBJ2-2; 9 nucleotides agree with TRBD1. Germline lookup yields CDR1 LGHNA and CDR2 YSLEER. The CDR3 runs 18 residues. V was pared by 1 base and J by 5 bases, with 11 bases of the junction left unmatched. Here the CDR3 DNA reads TGCGCCAGCAGCCAAGGGACAGGGGTCGGTCAGTTGACCGGGGAGCTGTTTTTT. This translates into CASSQGTGVGQLTGELFF.

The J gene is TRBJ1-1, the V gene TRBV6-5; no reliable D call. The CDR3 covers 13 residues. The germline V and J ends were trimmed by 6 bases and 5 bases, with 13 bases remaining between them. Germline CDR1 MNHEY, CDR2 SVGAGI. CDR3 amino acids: CASRNNVGTEAFF. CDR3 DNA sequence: TGTGCCAGCAGGAATAATGTAGGGACTGAAGCTTTCTTT.

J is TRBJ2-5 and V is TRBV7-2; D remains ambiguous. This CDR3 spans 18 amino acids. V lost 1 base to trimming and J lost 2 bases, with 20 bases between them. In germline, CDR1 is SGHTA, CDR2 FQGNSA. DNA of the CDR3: TGTGCCAGCAGCTTAGTCCCGGCCACAAGTTCGAGACAAGAGACCCAGTACTTC. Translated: CASSLVPATSSRQETQYF.

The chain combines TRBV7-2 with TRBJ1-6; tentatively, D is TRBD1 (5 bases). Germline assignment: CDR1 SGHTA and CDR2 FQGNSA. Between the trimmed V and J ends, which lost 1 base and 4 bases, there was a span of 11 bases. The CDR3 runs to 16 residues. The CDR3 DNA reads TGTGCCAGCAGCTTAGTGCAGGGCGGTTATAATTCACCCCTCCACTTT. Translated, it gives CASSLVQGGYNSPLHF. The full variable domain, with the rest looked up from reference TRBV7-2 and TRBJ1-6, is GAGVSQSPSNKVTEKGKDVELRCDPISGHTALYWYRQSLGQGLEFLIYFQGNSAPDKSGLPSDRFSAERTGGSVSTLTIQRTQQEDSAVYLCASSLVQGGYNSPLHFGNGTRLTVT.

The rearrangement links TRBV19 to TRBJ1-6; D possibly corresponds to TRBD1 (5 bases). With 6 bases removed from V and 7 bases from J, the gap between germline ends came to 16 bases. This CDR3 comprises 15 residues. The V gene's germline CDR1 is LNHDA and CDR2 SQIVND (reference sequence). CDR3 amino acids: CASSPSPGPNSPLHF. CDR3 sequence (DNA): TGTGCCAGTAGCCCATCTCCAGGGCCGAATTCACCCCTCCACTTT. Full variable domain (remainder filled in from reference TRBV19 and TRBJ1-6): DGGITQSPKYLFRKEGQNVTLSCEQNLNHDAMYWYRQDPGQGLRLIYYSQIVNDFQKGDIAEGYSVSREKKESFPLTVTSAQKNPTAFYLCASSPSPGPNSPLHFGNGTRLTVT.

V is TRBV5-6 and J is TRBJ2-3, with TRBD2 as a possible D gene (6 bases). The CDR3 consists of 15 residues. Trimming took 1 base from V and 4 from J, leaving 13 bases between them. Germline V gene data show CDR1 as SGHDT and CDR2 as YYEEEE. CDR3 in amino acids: CASSLISGEADTQYF. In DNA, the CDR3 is TGTGCCAGCAGCTTGATTTCGGGGGAGGCAGATACGCAGTATTTT.

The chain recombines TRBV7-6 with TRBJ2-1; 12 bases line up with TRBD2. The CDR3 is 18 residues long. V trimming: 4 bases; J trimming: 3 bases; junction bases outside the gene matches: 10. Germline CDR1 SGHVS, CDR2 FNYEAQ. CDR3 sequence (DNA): TGTGCCAGCAGCTGGACGACTAGCGGGGGAGGATACTACAATGAGCAGTTCTTC. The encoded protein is CASSWTTSGGGYYNEQFF.

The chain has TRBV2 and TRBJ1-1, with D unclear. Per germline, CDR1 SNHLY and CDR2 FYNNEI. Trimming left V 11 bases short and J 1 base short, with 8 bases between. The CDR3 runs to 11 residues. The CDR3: CAGTENTEAFF. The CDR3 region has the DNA TGTGCCGGTACAGAGAACACTGAAGCTTTCTTT. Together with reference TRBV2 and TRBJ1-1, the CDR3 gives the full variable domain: EPEVTQTPSHQVTQMGQEVILRCVPISNHLYFYWYRQILGQKVEFLVSFYNNEISEKSEIFDDQFSVERPDGSNFTLKIRSTKLEDSAMYFCAGTENTEAFFGQGTRLTVV.

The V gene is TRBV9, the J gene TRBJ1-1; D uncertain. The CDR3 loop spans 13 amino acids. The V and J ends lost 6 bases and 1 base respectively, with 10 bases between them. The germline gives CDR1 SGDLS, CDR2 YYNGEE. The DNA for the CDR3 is TGTGCCAGCAAGGAGGTGACGAACACTGAAGCTTTCTTT. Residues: CASKEVTNTEAFF.

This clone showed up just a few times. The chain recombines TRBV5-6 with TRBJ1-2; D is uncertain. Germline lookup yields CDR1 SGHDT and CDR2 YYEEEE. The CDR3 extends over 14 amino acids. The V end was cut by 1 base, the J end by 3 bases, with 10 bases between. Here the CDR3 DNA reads TGTGCCAGCAGCTTGAGAGTTCTACACTATGGCTACACCTTC. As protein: CASSLRVLHYGYTF. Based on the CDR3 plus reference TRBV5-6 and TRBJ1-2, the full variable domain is DAGVTQSPTHLIKTRGQQVTLRCSPKSGHDTVSWYQQALGQGPQFIFQYYEEEERQRGNFPDRFSGHQFPNYSSELNVNALLLGDSALYLCASSLRVLHYGYTFGSGTRLTVV.

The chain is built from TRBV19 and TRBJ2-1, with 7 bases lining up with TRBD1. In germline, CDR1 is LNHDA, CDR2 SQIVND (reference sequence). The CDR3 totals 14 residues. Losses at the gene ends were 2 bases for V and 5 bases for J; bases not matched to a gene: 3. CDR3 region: CASSITRGNNEQFF. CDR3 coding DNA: TGTGCCAGTAGTATAACCAGGGGGAACAATGAGCAGTTCTTC. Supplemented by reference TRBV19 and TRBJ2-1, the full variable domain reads DGGITQSPKYLFRKEGQNVTLSCEQNLNHDAMYWYRQDPGQGLRLIYYSQIVNDFQKGDIAEGYSVSREKKESFPLTVTSAQKNPTAFYLCASSITRGNNEQFFGPGTRLTVL.

CDR3 nucleotide sequence: TGTGCCAGCAGCTCAAACCCCGTGTATGGGGCCCCCTACAATGAGCAGTTCTTC. Amino acid sequence: CASSSNPVYGAPYNEQFF. The gene calls are TRBV7-2 and TRBJ2-1; possible D gene TRBD1, 5 bases. This CDR3 spans 18 amino acids. Germline values: CDR1 SGHTA, CDR2 FQGNSA. V was trimmed by 4 bases and J by 2 bases, leaving 21 bases between them.

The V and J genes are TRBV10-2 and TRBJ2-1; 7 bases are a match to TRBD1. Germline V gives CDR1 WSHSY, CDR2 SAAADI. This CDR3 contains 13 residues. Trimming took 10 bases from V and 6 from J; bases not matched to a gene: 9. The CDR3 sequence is CATSRGSGNEQFF. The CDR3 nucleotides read TGCGCCACCTCCAGGGGGTCTGGCAATGAGCAGTTCTTC.

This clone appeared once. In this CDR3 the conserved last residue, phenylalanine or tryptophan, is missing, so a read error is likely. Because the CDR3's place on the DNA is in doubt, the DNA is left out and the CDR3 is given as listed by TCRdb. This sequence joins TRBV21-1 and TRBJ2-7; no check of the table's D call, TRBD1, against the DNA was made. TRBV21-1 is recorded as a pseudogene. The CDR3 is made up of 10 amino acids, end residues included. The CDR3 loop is CASSKAQGPR.

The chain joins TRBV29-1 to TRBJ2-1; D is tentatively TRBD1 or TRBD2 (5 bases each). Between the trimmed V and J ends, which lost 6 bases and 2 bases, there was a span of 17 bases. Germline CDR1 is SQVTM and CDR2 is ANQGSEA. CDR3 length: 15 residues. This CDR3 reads CSVFGGQGPYNEQFF. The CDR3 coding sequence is TGCAGCGTCTTTGGCGGGCAGGGACCCTACAATGAGCAGTTCTTC.

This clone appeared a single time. In nucleotides, the CDR3 is TGTGCCAGCAGCATAGGGGACACTGAAGCTTTCTTT. Its translation: CASSIGDTEAFF. The V and J genes are TRBV5-6 and TRBJ1-1; perhaps TRBD1 as D (5 bases). The germline V and J ends were trimmed by 4 bases and 3 bases, with 7 bases remaining between them. The CDR3 covers 12 residues. CDR1 is SGHDT, CDR2 YYEEEE, per germline.

The CDR3 loop is CAWSTGEEANQPQHF. The CDR3 bases are TGTGCCTGGAGTACAGGGGAGGAGGCCAATCAGCCCCAGCATTTT. This rearrangement joins TRBV30 to TRBJ1-5, with TRBD1 identical over 7 bases. V dropped 2 bases and J dropped 3; count of bases not matched to a gene: 7. CDR1 is GTSNPN, CDR2 SVGIG, per germline (reference sequence). The length of the CDR3 is 15 residues. The full variable domain, completed using reference TRBV30 and TRBJ1-5, is SQTIHQWPATLVQPVGSPLSLECTVEGTSNPNLYWYRQAAGRGLQLLFYSVGIGQISSEVPQNLSASRPQDRQFILSSKKLLLSDSGFYLCAWSTGEEANQPQHFGDGTRLSIL.

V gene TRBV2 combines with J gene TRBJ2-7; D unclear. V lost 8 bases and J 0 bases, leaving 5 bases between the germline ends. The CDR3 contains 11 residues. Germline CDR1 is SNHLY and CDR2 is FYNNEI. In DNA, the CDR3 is TGTGCCAGCTGGAGCTCCTACGAGCAGTACTTC. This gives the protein CASWSSYEQYF.

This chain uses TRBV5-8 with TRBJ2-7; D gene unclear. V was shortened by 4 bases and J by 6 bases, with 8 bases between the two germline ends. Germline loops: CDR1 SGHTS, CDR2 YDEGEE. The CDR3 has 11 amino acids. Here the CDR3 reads CASSPVAEQYF. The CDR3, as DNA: TGTGCCAGCAGCCCTGTAGCCGAGCAGTACTTC.